This T cell receptor beta chain was captured by sequencing in a study of identical twins' blood T cells. Per germline, CDR1 LNHNV and CDR2 YYDKDF (reference sequence). This CDR3 has 16 amino acids. Trimming pared 0 bases from V and 4 bases from J, leaving 13 bases between. Regarding this clonotype: What it binds is not known.

Study-level points and caveats: Shared CDR3 clonotype counts tracked mainly the product of cloneset sizes. Twins shared more top CDR3 clonotypes than unrelated donors did.

Both ends of each TCR cDNA library bore sample-specific barcodes. From the 5' RACE reads, TCRdb called clonotypes with MiXCR, one entry per CDR3 protein. In the table there are about 370,000 distinct CDR3 sequences, about 28% of which are singletons. Likely shared infections and vaccines: all three twin pairs were reared together. The clonotype comes from a woman between 18 and 49 years old in good health. The V gene is TRBV15, the J gene TRBJ2-1; possibly TRBD1 for D (6 bases). The sequencing sample was made of PBMCs. CDR3 nucleotide sequence: TGTGCCACCAGCAGAGAATGGGGACAAGGATACAATGAGCAGTTCTTC. It translates to CATSREWGQGYNEQFF.